A single sample gave rise to the 20 T cell receptor beta chains below, sequenced in a study of cytomegalovirus exposure and HLA in healthy donors. The PCR contained 60 Vbeta and 13 Jbeta primers. Produced via immunoSEQ multiplex PCR; TCRdb's table is partial and in-frame only. The table records about 180,000 clones, around 81% of them present only once. Sample: PBMCs. The receptor source for this set is a young woman in good health and CMV-seronegative.

This chain uses TRBV4-1 with TRBJ2-3; TRBD1 aligns across 7 bases. V was clipped by 2 bases and J by 3 bases; unmatched bases: 17. The CDR3 length is 19 residues. Germline V CDR1 and CDR2: MGHRA, YSYEKL. CDR3 DNA: TGCGCCAGCAGCCAATTTCGTGCAAGGGTACAGGGGATTACAGATACGCAGTATTTT. Translated: CASSQFRARVQGITDTQYF.

This chain uses TRBV19 with TRBJ1-4; D gene ambiguous. Deletions cut 3 bases from V and 5 bases from J, with 10 bases between. The CDR3 is 14 amino acids. Per germline, CDR1 LNHDA and CDR2 SQIVND (reference sequence). CDR3 DNA: TGTGCCAGTAGTATCGGGATACCCAATGAAAAACTGTTTTTT. This codes for CASSIGIPNEKLFF.

This chain joins TRBV5-1 and TRBJ2-3; D might be TRBD1 (6 bases). The germline V gene has CDR1 SGHRS and CDR2 YFSETQ. V lost 7 bases and J lost 1, with 10 bases in between. The CDR3 is 13 amino acids. The CDR3 is CASGSGGTDTQYF. Written as DNA, the CDR3 is TGCGCCAGCGGCTCAGGGGGCACAGATACGCAGTATTTT.

V and J are TRBV6-1 and TRBJ1-5; 7 nucleotides line up with TRBD1. The ends lost 0 bases at V and 2 bases at J; junction bases unmatched: 4. The CDR3 length is 16 residues. The germline V gene has CDR1 MNHNS and CDR2 SASEGT. The CDR3 loop reads CASSEAEGGGNQPQHF. The CDR3 DNA reads as TGTGCCAGCAGTGAAGCGGAAGGGGGCGGCAATCAGCCCCAGCATTTT.

The chain is built from TRBV28 and TRBJ2-3, with D unresolved. The CDR3 is 16 residues long. V was cut by 3 bases and J by 0 bases, with 13 bases left in between. Germline CDR1 MDHEN, CDR2 SYDVKM. The CDR3 reads CASSFLPRVSTDTQYF. The CDR3 DNA sequence: TGTGCCAGCAGTTTTCTTCCGAGAGTCAGCACAGATACGCAGTATTTT.

The chain has TRBV5-1 and TRBJ1-2, with 9 bases aligning to TRBD1. V lost 6 bases, J lost 4 bases, and 7 bases stayed unmatched. This CDR3 is built from 14 residues. Germline CDR1 reads SGHRS; CDR2 reads YFSETQ. The CDR3 DNA sequence: TGCGCCAGCACCAGGCGACAGGGGGGCTATGGCTACACCTTC. Amino acids: CASTRRQGGYGYTF.

The chain carries TRBV28 and TRBJ2-1; 8 bases are a match to TRBD2. Germline assignment: CDR1 MDHEN and CDR2 SYDVKM. The trim removed 6 bases at V and 10 bases at J, leaving 5 bases unmatched. CDR3 size: 12 residues. DNA of the CDR3: TGTGCCAGCAGCCGGGGGGGCCCGGAGCAGTTCTTC. Translation: CASSRGGPEQFF.

The chain has TRBV7-8 and TRBJ2-1, with TRBD2 matching over 7 bases. The germline V gene has CDR1 SGHVS and CDR2 FQNEAQ. The CDR3 consists of 15 residues. The V segment lost 1 base and the J segment 7 bases; nucleotides outside the gene matches: 7. CDR3 nucleotides: TGTGCCAGCAGCTTAGACCGGACTAGTACTAATGAGCAGTTCTTC. This sequence encodes CASSLDRTSTNEQFF.

This chain joins TRBV9 and TRBJ1-1; 7 nucleotides match TRBD1. Trimming at V came to 3 bases and at J to 4 bases, leaving 9 bases not matched to a gene. CDR1 is SGDLS, CDR2 YYNGEE, per germline. CDR3 size: 15 residues. The chain's CDR3 is CASSASGGVGTEAFF. CDR3 sequence (DNA): TGTGCCAGCAGCGCCTCAGGGGGTGTAGGCACTGAAGCTTTCTTT. The full variable domain, rest sourced from reference TRBV9 and TRBJ1-1, is DSGVTQTPKHLITATGQRVTLRCSPRSGDLSVYWYQQSLDQGLQFLIQYYNGEERAKGNILERFSAQQFPDLHSELNLSSLELGDSALYFCASSASGGVGTEAFFGQGTRLTVV.

V usage is TRBV27 and J usage is TRBJ2-5, with D tentatively TRBD2 (5 bases). CDR1 and CDR2 (germline): MNHEY, SMNVEV (reference sequence). This CDR3 spans 12 amino acids. V was clipped by 8 bases and J by 3 bases, with 10 bases between them. Written as DNA, the CDR3 is TGTGCCAGCGGACCCGGGGAAGAGACCCAGTACTTC. It translates to CASGPGEETQYF.

The chain couples TRBV15 to TRBJ1-5; D unresolved. Germline CDR1 is LNHNV and CDR2 is YYDKDF (reference sequence). The CDR3 is 16 residues long. Trimming removed 0 bases at V and 6 bases at J, with 15 bases between. The CDR3 reads CATSRDRAGAGQPQHF. CDR3 coding DNA: TGTGCCACCAGCAGAGATCGGGCGGGCGCGGGTCAGCCCCAGCATTTT.

The chain links TRBV28 to TRBJ2-5, with D possibly being TRBD1 (5 bases). Per germline, CDR1 MDHEN and CDR2 SYDVKM. The length of the CDR3 is 12 residues. Trimming removed 5 bases from V and 1 base from J, with 5 bases in between. The CDR3 here is CASSDSQETQYF. In DNA form, the CDR3 reads TGTGCCAGCAGTGACAGCCAAGAGACCCAGTACTTC.

Only a few counts were recorded for this clone. A read error may produce the germline difference seen at one junction end. The chain employs TRBV5-6 and TRBJ2-4; 8 bases fit TRBD1. The CDR3 extends over 16 amino acids. The germline gives CDR1 SGHDT, CDR2 YYEEEE. Here the CDR3 reads CASSLEGSGGLNSQYF. The CDR3 DNA sequence: TGTGCCAGCAGCTTGGAGGGGTCAGGGGGCTTGAACAGTCAGTACTTC.

This clone was detected only a few times. Other DNA sequences in this specimen translate into the identical CDR3. As DNA, the CDR3 is TGTGCCAGCAGTGGACTAGCGGGGGGGCCAGATACGCAGTATTTT. This encodes CASSGLAGGPDTQYF. The chain joins TRBV6-1 to TRBJ2-3; 14 bases are a match to TRBD2. Looked up from germline, CDR1 is MNHNS and CDR2 is SASEGT. The V and J ends lost 4 bases and 4 bases, in that order; junction bases with no gene match: 1. CDR3 length: 15 residues.

DNA of the CDR3: TGCAGCGGACTAGCGAACTACGAGCAGTACTTC. It encodes CSGLANYEQYF. The chain links TRBV20-1 to TRBJ2-7; 9 nucleotides align to TRBD2. Germline CDR1 reads DFQATT; CDR2 reads SNEGSKA (reference sequence). The CDR3 is 11 residues long.

This clone was detected a few times. V is TRBV5-4 and J is TRBJ2-7, with 11 bases fitting TRBD2. The CDR3 contains 15 residues. Losses at the gene ends were 3 bases for V and 1 base for J; bases not matched to a gene: 3. The germline V gene encodes CDR1 SGHNT and CDR2 YYREEE (reference sequence). For the CDR3, the DNA is TGTGCCAGCAGCTCTGGGACTAGCGGTTCCTACGAGCAGTACTTC. Translation: CASSSGTSGSYEQYF.

The rearrangement links TRBV4-1 to TRBJ2-5; 7 bases map to TRBD2. This CDR3 has 15 amino acids. After removal of 0 bases from V and 5 bases from J, the junction contained 6 bases not matched to a gene. The germline V gene encodes CDR1 MGHRA and CDR2 YSYEKL. The CDR3 nucleotides are TGCGCCAGCAGCCAAGATGGGAGGGGTCTGGAGACCCAGTACTTC. Translation gives CASSQDGRGLETQYF.

This chain connects TRBV5-6 to TRBJ2-3, with no clear D. V lost 2 bases to trimming and J lost 2 bases, with 6 bases between them. Germline V gene data show CDR1 as SGHDT and CDR2 as YYEEEE. The CDR3 covers 13 residues. The CDR3 DNA sequence: TGTGCCAGCAGCTTAGACTTCACAGATACGCAGTATTTT. Its translation is CASSLDFTDTQYF.

The chain uses TRBV18 and TRBJ2-7; D is perhaps TRBD2 (6 bases). CDR1 and CDR2 (germline): KGHSH, LQKENI. CDR3 length: 15 amino acids. V was shortened by 3 bases and J by 3 bases, with 15 bases between the two germline ends. For the CDR3, the DNA is TGTGCCAGCTCACCCGCAGGGAGGTCGGGCTACGAGCAGTACTTC. Its protein is CASSPAGRSGYEQYF.

This clone occurred a few times. V and J are TRBV2 and TRBJ1-4; 10 bases align to TRBD1. The CDR3 is 15 amino acids. CDR1 is SNHLY, CDR2 FYNNEI, per germline. V shed 9 bases, J shed 8 bases, and the junction held 12 bases outside the gene matches. CDR3 in amino acids: CARGGPGTGEEKLFF. The DNA for the CDR3 is TGTGCCAGGGGCGGGCCCGGGACAGGGGAGGAAAAACTGTTTTTT.